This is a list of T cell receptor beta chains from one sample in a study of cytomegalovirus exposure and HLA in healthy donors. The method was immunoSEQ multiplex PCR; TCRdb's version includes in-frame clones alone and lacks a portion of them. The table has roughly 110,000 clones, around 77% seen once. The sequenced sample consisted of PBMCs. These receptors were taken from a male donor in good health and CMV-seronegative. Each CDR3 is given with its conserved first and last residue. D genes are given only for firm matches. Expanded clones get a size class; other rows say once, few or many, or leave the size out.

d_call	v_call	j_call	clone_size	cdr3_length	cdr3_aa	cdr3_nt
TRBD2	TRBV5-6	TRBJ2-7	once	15	CASRPSGRSSYEQYF	TGTGCCAGCAGGCCTAGCGGGAGGAGCTCCTACGAGCAGTACTTC
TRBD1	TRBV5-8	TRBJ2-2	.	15	CASSLYTGETGELFF	TGTGCCAGCAGCTTGTATACAGGGGAGACCGGGGAGCTGTTTTTT
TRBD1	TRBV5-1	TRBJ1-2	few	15	CASSPGTGVFRGYTF	TGCGCCAGCAGCCCGGGGACAGGGGTTTTCCGCGGCTACACCTTC
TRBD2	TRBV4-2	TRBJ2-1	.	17	CASSVIGEGPSYNEQFF	TGTGCCAGCTCAGTCATTGGGGAGGGCCCCTCCTACAATGAGCAGTTCTTC
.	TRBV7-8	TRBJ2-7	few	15	CASSLGAVTSYEQYF	TGTGCCAGCAGCTTAGGGGCAGTGACCTCCTACGAGCAGTACTTC
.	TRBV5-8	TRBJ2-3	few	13	CASSADSTDTQYF	TGTGCCAGCAGCGCCGACTCCACAGATACGCAGTATTTT
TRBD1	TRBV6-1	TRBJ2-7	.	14	CASSGRQGAHEQYF	TGTGCCAGCAGTGGTAGACAGGGGGCCCACGAGCAGTACTTC
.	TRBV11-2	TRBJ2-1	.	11	CASSFLNEQFF	TGTGCCAGCAGCTTCCTCAATGAGCAGTTCTTC
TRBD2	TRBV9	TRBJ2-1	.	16	CASSGIAGAIHNEQFF	TGTGCCAGCAGCGGTATAGCGGGAGCAATCCACAATGAGCAGTTCTTC
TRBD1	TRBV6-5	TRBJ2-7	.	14	CASRNRDRVGEQYF	TGTGCCAGCAGAAACCGGGACAGGGTCGGCGAGCAGTACTTC
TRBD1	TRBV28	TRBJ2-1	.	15	CASKPQGDDDNEQFF	TGTGCCAGCAAGCCACAGGGGGATGATGACAATGAGCAGTTCTTC
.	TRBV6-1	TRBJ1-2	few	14	CASTQVQGLGGYTF	TGTGCCAGCACCCAAGTGCAGGGGCTAGGCGGCTACACCTTC
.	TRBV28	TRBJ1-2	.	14	CASSLVQGGYGYTF	TGTGCCAGCAGTTTAGTACAAGGGGGCTATGGCTACACCTTC
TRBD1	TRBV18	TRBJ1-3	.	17	CASSPAGQGNSGNTIYF	TGTGCCAGCTCACCAGCTGGACAGGGAAACTCTGGAAACACCATATATTTT
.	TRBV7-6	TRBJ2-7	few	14	CASSTGTSSYEQYF	TGTGCCAGCAGCACCGGGACATCCTCCTACGAGCAGTACTTC
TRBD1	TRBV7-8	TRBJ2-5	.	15	CASSPGQGDQETQYF	TGTGCCAGCAGCCCCGGACAGGGGGATCAAGAGACCCAGTACTTC
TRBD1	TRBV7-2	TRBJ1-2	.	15	CASSLDSGGSRGYTF	TGTGCCAGCAGCTTAGATTCAGGGGGCAGCCGTGGCTACACCTTC
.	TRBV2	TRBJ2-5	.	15	CASSPTRLVSETQYF	TGTGCCAGCAGTCCGACCCGACTAGTGTCTGAGACCCAGTACTTC